These T cell receptor beta chains were read from a single sample in a study of tumor T cells in aggressive B-cell lymphoma. Sequencing was performed with immunoSEQ multiplex PCR; in TCRdb, only in-frame clones are kept and a portion is missing. The table has 3,000 to 4,500 clones, around 94% seen once. What was sequenced was tumor tissue. All receptors derive from an adult with diffuse large B cell lymphoma. Both conserved end residues are part of each CDR3. D genes are given only for firm matches. A clone size is listed for some rows: how often the clone was seen (once, few, many), or a class if it is expanded.

CDR3aa: CASSLEGLGQGELFF
CDR3nt: TGTGCCAGCAGCTTAGAGGGACTAGGCCAGGGGGAGCTGTTTTTT
abundance: -
v_gene: TRBV7-6
j_gene: TRBJ2-2
d_gene: TRBD2

CDR3aa: CASSLQGRVNTDTQYF
CDR3nt: TGTGCCAGCAGCTTACAGGGGCGAGTTAACACAGATACGCAGTATTTT
abundance: once
v_gene: TRBV7-3
j_gene: TRBJ2-3
d_gene: -

CDR3aa: CASSLGQFYGYTF
CDR3nt: TGCGCCAGCAGCTTGGGACAATTCTATGGCTACACCTTC
abundance: -
v_gene: TRBV5-1
j_gene: TRBJ1-2
d_gene: -

CDR3aa: CASSESQGSTYEQYF
CDR3nt: TGTGCCAGCTCGGAATCACAGGGGTCAACGTACGAGCAGTACTTC
abundance: once
v_gene: TRBV18
j_gene: TRBJ2-7
d_gene: TRBD1

CDR3aa: CASSSYRDTKNIQYF
CDR3nt: TGTGCCAGCAGCTCGTACAGGGATACCAAAAACATTCAGTACTTC
abundance: -
v_gene: TRBV7-9
j_gene: TRBJ2-4
d_gene: -

CDR3aa: CSGRDSLGYKQYF
CDR3nt: TGCAGCGGCCGGGACAGCCTAGGTTACAAGCAGTACTTC
abundance: -
v_gene: TRBV29-1
j_gene: TRBJ2-7
d_gene: TRBD1

CDR3aa: CAWRSTGLAASYNEQFF
CDR3nt: TGTGCCTGGAGGTCTACGGGACTAGCGGCCTCCTACAATGAGCAGTTCTTC
abundance: -
v_gene: TRBV30
j_gene: TRBJ2-1
d_gene: TRBD2

CDR3aa: CAISESKTSGSSYNEQFF
CDR3nt: TGTGCCATCAGTGAGTCTAAGACTAGCGGGAGCTCCTACAATGAGCAGTTCTTC
abundance: -
v_gene: TRBV10-3
j_gene: TRBJ2-1
d_gene: TRBD2

CDR3aa: CASSRTGTGWDEKLFF
CDR3nt: TGCGCCAGCAGCCGGACCGGGACAGGGTGGGACGAAAAACTGTTTTTT
abundance: -
v_gene: TRBV5-1
j_gene: TRBJ1-4
d_gene: TRBD1

CDR3aa: CASSVEDSARSSYNEQFF
CDR3nt: TGTGCCAGCAGCGTAGAAGATAGCGCCAGAAGCTCCTACAATGAGCAGTTCTTC
abundance: few
v_gene: TRBV9
j_gene: TRBJ2-1
d_gene: -

CDR3aa: CASRGTGTYGYTF
CDR3nt: TGTGCCAGCAGGGGTACAGGGACCTATGGCTACACCTTC
abundance: once
v_gene: TRBV6-5
j_gene: TRBJ1-2
d_gene: -

CDR3aa: CASSLGVGRTYEQYF
CDR3nt: TGTGCCAGCAGCTTAGGTGTGGGGAGAACCTACGAGCAGTACTTC
abundance: -
v_gene: TRBV7-6
j_gene: TRBJ2-7
d_gene: -

CDR3aa: CASSQSSGGEQFF
CDR3nt: TGTGCCAGCAGCCAATCCTCCGGGGGTGAGCAGTTCTTC
abundance: -
v_gene: TRBV16
j_gene: TRBJ2-1
d_gene: -

CDR3aa: CASSKGSGNRTDTQYF
CDR3nt: TGTGCCAGCAGCAAAGGTAGCGGGAATCGCACAGATACGCAGTATTTT
abundance: -
v_gene: TRBV21-1
j_gene: TRBJ2-3
d_gene: -

CDR3aa: CASSPGTGNSNQPQHF
CDR3nt: TGTGCCAGTAGTCCCGGGACAGGAAATAGCAATCAGCCCCAGCATTTT
abundance: -
v_gene: TRBV19
j_gene: TRBJ1-5
d_gene: TRBD1

CDR3aa: CSVETFRLSSSYNEQFF
CDR3nt: TGCAGCGTTGAAACTTTCAGGCTCTCCTCCTCCTACAATGAGCAGTTCTTC
abundance: -
v_gene: TRBV29-1
j_gene: TRBJ2-1
d_gene: -

CDR3aa: CASSEGYRDGYTF
CDR3nt: TGTGCCAGCAGTGAAGGCTACAGGGACGGCTACACCTTC
abundance: -
v_gene: TRBV6-1
j_gene: TRBJ1-2
d_gene: -

CDR3aa: CASSPRGSPLEQYF
CDR3nt: TGTGCCAGCTCACCTCGAGGGTCTCCCCTAGAGCAGTACTTC
abundance: -
v_gene: TRBV18
j_gene: TRBJ2-7
d_gene: -

CDR3aa: CASSLGRERYGYTF
CDR3nt: TGCGCCAGCAGCTTGGGCAGGGAAAGATATGGCTACACCTTC
abundance: -
v_gene: TRBV5-1
j_gene: TRBJ1-2
d_gene: -

CDR3aa: CASSEQGGVQYF
CDR3nt: TGTGCCAGCAGCGAACAGGGTGGGGTTCAGTACTTC
abundance: -
v_gene: TRBV6-1
j_gene: TRBJ2-4
d_gene: -

CDR3aa: CASSQDPRGYEQYF
CDR3nt: TGCGCCAGCAGCCAAGACCCCCGAGGGTACGAGCAGTACTTC
abundance: -
v_gene: TRBV4-3
j_gene: TRBJ2-7
d_gene: -

CDR3aa: CAWSTASGSSYEQYF
CDR3nt: TGTGCCTGGAGTACGGCTAGCGGAAGCTCCTACGAGCAGTACTTC
abundance: -
v_gene: TRBV30
j_gene: TRBJ2-7
d_gene: TRBD2